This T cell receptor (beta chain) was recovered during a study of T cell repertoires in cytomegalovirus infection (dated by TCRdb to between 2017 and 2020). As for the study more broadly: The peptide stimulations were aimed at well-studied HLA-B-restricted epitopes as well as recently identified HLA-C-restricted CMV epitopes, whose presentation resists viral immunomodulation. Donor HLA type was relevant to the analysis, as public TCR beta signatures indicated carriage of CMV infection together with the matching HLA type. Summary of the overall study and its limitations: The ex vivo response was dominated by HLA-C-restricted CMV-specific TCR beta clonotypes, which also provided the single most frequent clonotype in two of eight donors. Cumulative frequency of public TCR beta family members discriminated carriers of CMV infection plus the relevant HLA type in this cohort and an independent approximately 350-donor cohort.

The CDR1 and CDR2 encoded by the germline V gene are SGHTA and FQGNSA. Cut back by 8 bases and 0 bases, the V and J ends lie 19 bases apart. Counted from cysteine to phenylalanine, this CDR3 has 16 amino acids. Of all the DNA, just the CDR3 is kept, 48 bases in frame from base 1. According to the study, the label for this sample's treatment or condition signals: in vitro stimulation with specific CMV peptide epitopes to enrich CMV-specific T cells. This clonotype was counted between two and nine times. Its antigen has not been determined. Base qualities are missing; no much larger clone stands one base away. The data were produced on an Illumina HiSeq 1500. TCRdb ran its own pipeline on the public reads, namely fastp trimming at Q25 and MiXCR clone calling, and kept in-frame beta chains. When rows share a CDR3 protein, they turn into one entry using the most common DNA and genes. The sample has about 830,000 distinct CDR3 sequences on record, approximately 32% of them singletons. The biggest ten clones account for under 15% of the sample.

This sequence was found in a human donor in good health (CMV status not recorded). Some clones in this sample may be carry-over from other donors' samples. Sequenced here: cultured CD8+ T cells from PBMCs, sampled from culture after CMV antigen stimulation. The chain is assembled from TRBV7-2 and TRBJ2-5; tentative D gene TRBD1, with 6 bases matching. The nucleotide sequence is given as TGTGCCAGCCGAATCTGGACAGCTCTGTACCAAGAGACCCAGTACTTC. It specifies CASRIWTALYQETQYF.